These T cell receptor beta chains were read from a single sample in a study of graft-versus-host responses after intestinal transplantation. This table comes from immunoSEQ multiplex PCR, and its TCRdb copy is limited to in-frame clones, with some not included. Of several thousand clones listed, around 83% are singletons. Source: ileum tissue, taken about 130 days after intestinal transplantation. Every receptor here comes from a human patient who received an intestinal transplant, so some T cells may come from the graft donor. CDR3s include the opening cysteine and the closing phenylalanine or tryptophan. The D gene is left open where the match is weak. Some rows have no size entry. The others give once, few or many, or a class for an expanded clone.

d_call	clone_size	j_call	v_call	cdr3_length	cdr3_nt	cdr3_aa
.	.	TRBJ2-1	TRBV19	13	TGTGCCAGTAGCCCCATGGAGTGGAATGAGCAGTTCTTC	CASSPMEWNEQFF
.	.	TRBJ1-3	TRBV5-1	15	TGCGCCAGCAGCTTGGCAGGGGACTCTGGAAACACCATATATTTT	CASSLAGDSGNTIYF
.	.	TRBJ2-2	TRBV21-1	14	TGTGCCAGCAGCAAAGGGACAAACACCGGGGAGCTGTTTTTT	CASSKGTNTGELFF
TRBD1	once	TRBJ2-3	TRBV18	14	TGTGCCAGCTCGGGACAGGAGCTGACAGATACGCAGTATTTT	CASSGQELTDTQYF
TRBD1	.	TRBJ1-1	TRBV4-2	14	TGTGCCAGCAGCCAAGGACAGGGGTCCACTGAAGCTTTCTTT	CASSQGQGSTEAFF
.	.	TRBJ2-7	TRBV2	14	TGTGCCAGCAACCTCAGGGGGGGAGGGGGCGAGCAGTACTTC	CASNLRGGGGEQYF
.	.	TRBJ1-1	TRBV15	15	TGTGCCACCAGCAGAGATGGGGGGCTAGACACTGAAGCTTTCTTT	CATSRDGGLDTEAFF
.	.	TRBJ2-1	TRBV6-5	15	TGTGCCAGCAGTTACGGCGGGGTGCCCTACAATGAGCAGTTCTTC	CASSYGGVPYNEQFF
.	.	TRBJ1-1	TRBV4-3	16	TGCGCCAGCAGCCAAGTCGGCGGGGTATACCGAGGGAGAGCTTTCTTT	CASSQVGGVYRGRAFF
TRBD2	.	TRBJ2-7	TRBV6-5	15	TGTGCCAGCACCAGCGGGGGGGCGGATGGGTACGAGCAGTACTTC	CASTSGGADGYEQYF
TRBD2	.	TRBJ2-1	TRBV29-1	14	TGCAGCGTTGTAGGCGGGGGGGCCTACAATGAGCAGTTCTTC	CSVVGGGAYNEQFF
TRBD2	.	TRBJ2-1	TRBV4-1	15	TGCGCCAGCAGCCACTCGACTAGCGGGAGGAGTGAGCAGTTCTTC	CASSHSTSGRSEQFF
TRBD1	.	TRBJ2-1	TRBV23-1	14	TGCGCCAGCAGACCCGGGACAGGTACCAATGAGCAGTTCTTC	CASRPGTGTNEQFF
.	.	TRBJ2-2	TRBV9	15	TGTGCCAGCAGCGTATACCCGACAGTCACCGGGGAGCTGTTTTTT	CASSVYPTVTGELFF
.	.	TRBJ2-3	TRBV18	12	TGTGCCAGCTCACCTCTCAGGGATACGCAGTATTTT	CASSPLRDTQYF
TRBD1	.	TRBJ2-3	TRBV28	17	TGTGCCAGCAGTCCGTTCGGGACAGGGGGCGCAACAGATACGCAGTATTTT	CASSPFGTGGATDTQYF
TRBD2	.	TRBJ2-1	TRBV9	15	TGTGCCAGCAGCGTAGGGACTAGCGGGAGTAATGAGCAGTTCTTC	CASSVGTSGSNEQFF
.	.	TRBJ2-3	TRBV6-6	14	TGTGCCAGCAGCCAAAACAGGGGCACAGATACGCAGTATTTT	CASSQNRGTDTQYF
.	few	TRBJ2-1	TRBV4-1	17	TGCGCCAGCAGCCATATAAATGGACTAAGGGGGGACAATGAGCAGTTCTTC	CASSHINGLRGDNEQFF
.	.	TRBJ2-7	TRBV7-2	13	TGTGCCAGCAGCTTAGGGACACCCAACGAGCAGTACTTC	CASSLGTPNEQYF
TRBD1	few	TRBJ2-7	TRBV5-3	14	TGTGCCAGCAGCCCCTGGACAGGGACGGACGAGCAGTACTTC	CASSPWTGTDEQYF
TRBD1	.	TRBJ2-6	TRBV6-4	16	TGTGCCAGCAGTGGGACAGGGGGCTCTGGGGCCAACGTCCTGACTTTC	CASSGTGGSGANVLTF
TRBD1	.	TRBJ2-4	TRBV15	14	TGTGCCACCAGCAGACGAGGGCAGGGGGACATTCAGTACTTC	CATSRRGQGDIQYF
TRBD2	.	TRBJ2-2	TRBV11-2	18	TGTGCCAGCAGCTTAGTGGGACTAGCGGGAGGGAACACCGGGGAGCTGTTTTTT	CASSLVGLAGGNTGELFF
TRBD1	once	TRBJ2-5	TRBV19	15	TGTGCCAGTAGTCGGGGACAGGGGGGACAAGAGACCCAGTACTTC	CASSRGQGGQETQYF
.	.	TRBJ2-7	TRBV7-8	12	TGTGCCAGCAGCTTCGAGCCCTACGAGCAGTACTTC	CASSFEPYEQYF
.	.	TRBJ2-5	TRBV27	14	TGTGCCAGCAGTTTAGTTCCGGGGATAGTGACCCAGTACTTC	CASSLVPGIVTQYF
TRBD1	.	TRBJ2-6	TRBV4-1	17	TGCGCCAGCAGCCCCGGGACAGGGCCCACAGGGGCCAACGTCCTGACTTTC	CASSPGTGPTGANVLTF
.	once	TRBJ1-4	TRBV7-6	16	TGTGCCAGCAGCCAGGGGCCAGGGTCTCTAGGGGAAAAACTGTTTTTT	CASSQGPGSLGEKLFF
.	.	TRBJ1-5	TRBV7-2	15	TGTGCCAGCAGCTCGAACTTGAAGGAGAATCAGCCCCAGCATTTT	CASSSNLKENQPQHF
.	.	TRBJ2-5	TRBV28	15	TGTGCCAGCAGCTCTCTCCGGGGGAACACAGAGACCCAGTACTTC	CASSSLRGNTETQYF
TRBD1	.	TRBJ2-3	TRBV5-1	19	TGCGCCAGCAGCTCGGAGGCTCTTAAAACAGGGGCAACCACAGATACGCAGTATTTT	CASSSEALKTGATTDTQYF
.	.	TRBJ1-6	TRBV15	16	TGTGCCACCAGCAGAGATGTGTCGGGAAATAATTCACCCCTCCACTTT	CATSRDVSGNNSPLHF
TRBD1	.	TRBJ2-2	TRBV27	16	TGTGCCAGCAGTCCTCGACAGGGGGCGAACACCGGGGAGCTGTTTTTT	CASSPRQGANTGELFF
TRBD1	.	TRBJ1-1	TRBV6-6	14	TGTGCCAGCAGTTCCCAGGGGGAGAGGACTGAAGCTTTCTTT	CASSSQGERTEAFF
TRBD2	.	TRBJ2-7	TRBV4-2	12	TGTGCCAGCGGTCGGGGGGGGAACGAGCAGTACTTC	CASGRGGNEQYF
TRBD2	.	TRBJ2-7	TRBV13	15	TGTGCCAGCAGCTTCTGGACTAGCGGGAGGTACGAGCAGTACTTC	CASSFWTSGRYEQYF
.	.	TRBJ2-7	TRBV6-1	14	TGTGCCAGCAGTCCCGCGGGCTCCGTCAACGAGCAGTACTTC	CASSPAGSVNEQYF
.	.	TRBJ2-7	TRBV5-1	15	TGCGCCAGCAGCTTGGGGGCCGCAGGGAACGACGAGCAGTACTTC	CASSLGAAGNDEQYF
.	once	TRBJ1-3	TRBV7-3	15	TGTGCCAGCAGCTTAACGGGGGATCCTGGAAACACCATATATTTT	CASSLTGDPGNTIYF
.	.	TRBJ2-3	TRBV1	17	TGCACCAGCAGCCAACGACTAGCGGGGGTTAACACAGATACGCAGTATTTT	CTSSQRLAGVNTDTQYF
TRBD1	.	TRBJ1-5	TRBV4-2	16	TGTGCCAGCAGCCGGCAGGACAGGGGAGTAGGTGAGCCCCAGCATTTT	CASSRQDRGVGEPQHF
TRBD2	.	TRBJ2-3	TRBV19	14	TGTGCCAGGGGACTAGCGACTAGCACAGATACGCAGTATTTT	CARGLATSTDTQYF
.	.	TRBJ1-2	TRBV6-1	17	TGTGCCAGCAGTGAAAATTCAGGGGAAGGTGGAATCTATGGCTACACCTTC	CASSENSGEGGIYGYTF
TRBD1	.	TRBJ1-4	TRBV10-3	14	TGTGCCATCAGTGGGTGGGGACAGGGCGGAAAACTGTTTTTT	CAISGWGQGGKLFF